Listed here is a single T cell receptor beta chain. Its antigen remains unidentified. Base qualities are not at hand, and no much larger clone is one base apart. At diagnosis, tumor, uninvolved tumor-adjacent lung and peripheral blood were collected and then preserved as a mix of FFPE and fresh-frozen material. For TCR repertoire profiling, blood samples were analyzed as peripheral blood mononuclear cells. These data originate in a study of T cells in localized non-small cell lung cancer (dated by TCRdb to 2020 to 2021). As for the study more broadly: Comparing tumors with uninvolved tumor-adjacent lungs, the study looked at the T cell repertoires of 200 to 250 patients with early-stage NSCLC. The mean age of the NSCLC patients was about 62 years, with 120 to 150 men and over 100 women. The cohort comprised 236 treatment-naïve NSCLC patients with resected, localized lung tumors. Points the paper makes about the study in general: Higher blood T cell density associated with longer overall survival, while higher adjacent-lung clonality associated with shorter survival. Of the top 100 tumor clones, a median of 57 were detected in paired uninvolved adjacent lung; about 28 were also among that lung's top 100. The highest T cell clonality was observed in uninvolved tumor-adjacent lung, where clonality exceeded that of tumor, suggesting that antigenic responses were more focused in uninvolved tumor-adjacent lung. Since the design was exploratory, TCR variables were selected using unadjusted p-values with no false-discovery rate correction. Multi-region tumor sequencing was not performed, so intratumor heterogeneity could not be excluded.

The germline V and J ends show losses of 1 base and 1 base respectively, and no gene match explains 1 base of the junction. As encoded in the germline V gene, CDR1 is SGHRS while CDR2 is YFSETQ. The CDR3 contains 14 residues, cysteine and phenylalanine counted. Kept here is only the CDR3 DNA, which spans 42 bases and is read in frame from base 1. TCR beta CDR3 regions were sequenced from DNA using the immunoSEQ Assay. For the original study's pipeline: To compute T cell density, TCR beta template counts were normalized to usable DNA, which was estimated by amplifying housekeeping genes. Using the preseqR package, richness was estimated by extrapolating to 120,000 templates for tissue samples and 400,000 templates for PBMC samples. Clonality was taken to be one minus Pielou's evenness. Differential abundance testing on productive amino-acid clonotypes, with a minimum total count of 5 and an alpha of 0.1, was used to identify tissue-enriched TCRs. The Jaccard Index and the Morisita Overlap Index were used to measure repertoire overlap between compartments. GLIPH grouped TCR beta CDR3s together with public tetramer-defined viral CDR3s, and a viral motif had to include at least three viral sequences and also show V-gene enrichment. Not all clones reach the TCRdb copy of this immuneACCESS table, which keeps in-frame sequences only. Checked studies attribute under half of the gap to unresolved V genes and leave the rest unexplained. D and trimming come from the DNA, and the V and J calls and clone size come from that table. In all, the sample holds more than 15,000 clones, and approximately 89% of those were seen once. The ten top clones hold roughly a quarter of the sample.

The sample in question was peripheral blood, obtained before any cancer treatment. The sequence is built from TRBV5-1 and TRBJ2-5; 7 of the junction bases match TRBD2. This TCR was sampled from an older female donor with stage III squamous cell lung carcinoma. CDR3 protein: CASSLSGGQETQYF. The sequenced DNA: TGCGCCAGCAGCTTGTCGGGGGGCCAAGAGACCCAGTACTTC.